The TCR beta chain under discussion was sequenced for a study of regulatory T cells in long-lasting Graves disease. Study details: Persistent Graves' disease denoted over 5 years of antithyroid drugs plus positive TSH receptor antibodies.

The time point here: persistent/refractory GD, antithyroid drugs over 5 years with positive TRAb. After RNA was extracted from PBMCs, the TCR library was made from it. This clonotype has only a few counts. CDR1 and CDR2 (germline): MNHNS, SASEGT. Trimming cost V 6 bases and J 5 bases; bases outside gene matches: 12. The CDR3 runs 16 residues. To make TCR beta libraries, researchers used iRepertoire HTBI primers and Arm-PCR of CDR3 regions. As originally analysed: Throughout the samples, researchers identified about 62 TRBV and roughly 14 TRBJ segments. MiXCR was run by TCRdb on the multiplex PCR reads, yielding one entry per CDR3 protein. The V and J calls were determined by TCRdb, not by the authors. Here the sample spans 700,000 or so distinct CDR3 sequences, 25% to 35% being singletons.

The sample in question was peripheral blood mononuclear cells (PBMCs), obtained when the disease was refractory, from a patient treated with antithyroid drugs. This chain uses TRBV6-1 with TRBJ2-5; 10 bases fit TRBD2. This TCR was sampled from a female donor with Graves disease. CDR3 DNA: TGTGCCAGCAGGTTTTTGCTAGCGGGAGAGGGGGAGACCCAGTACTTC. It encodes CASRFLLAGEGETQYF.